The 23 T cell receptor beta chains below come from one sample, sequenced in a study of T cells in Graves' hyperthyroidism and ophthalmopathy. What was amplified from RNA transcripts were TCR beta CDR3 regions. Researchers ran a first-round RT-PCR on the TCR CDR3 using the HTBI primer set. MiXCR, run by TCRdb on the multiplex PCR reads, gives a single entry per CDR3 protein. This sample has under 300,000 distinct CDR3 sequences, with about 14% found just once. Sequencing was carried out using blood. The receptor source for this set is a woman aged 40 to 55 with Graves' hyperthyroidism that later progressed to Graves' ophthalmopathy.

This clonotype was observed many times. The rearrangement links TRBV13 to TRBJ2-3, with D uncertain. The V end was cut by 4 bases, the J end by 3 bases, with 17 bases between. The germline V gene has CDR1 PRHDT and CDR2 FYEKMQ (reference sequence). This CDR3 has 16 amino acids. CDR3 loop: CASSSVGKTKTDTQYF. Written as DNA, the CDR3 is TGTGCCAGCAGCTCGGTTGGAAAAACCAAGACAGATACGCAGTATTTT.

This clonotype has at least ten counts. The CDR3 nucleotides read TGTGCCAGCTCACCACTTGGCCCGAGAGCAGGGGGTATAGATACGCAGTATTTT. This translates into CASSPLGPRAGGIDTQYF. The J gene is TRBJ2-3, the V gene TRBV18; 7 nucleotides line up with TRBD1. The CDR3 sequence is 18 residues long. Germline V gives CDR1 KGHSH, CDR2 LQKENI. V lost 1 base and J lost 5; bases outside the gene matches: 15.

This clonotype has a count of ten or more. J is TRBJ1-5 and V is TRBV28; D is uncertain. The V end was cut by 8 bases, the J end by 13 bases, with 12 bases between. The CDR3 spans 10 residues. Germline V gene data show CDR1 as MDHEN and CDR2 as SYDVKM. The CDR3 nucleotides read TGTGCCAGCTACAACGTGTCTCAGCATTTT. Protein sequence: CASYNVSQHF.

This clonotype was seen many times. The chain combines TRBV5-1 with TRBJ2-2, with 8 bases fitting TRBD2. Germline V lookup: CDR1 SGHRS, CDR2 YFSETQ. The V and J ends lost 0 bases and 6 bases, in that order; junction bases with no gene match: 4. The CDR3 contains 15 residues. The CDR3 DNA sequence: TGCGCCAGCAGCTTGGTCAGCGGGAGTTCCGGGGAGCTGTTTTTT. Amino acid sequence: CASSLVSGSSGELFF.

This clonotype was counted many times. The chain recombines TRBV28 with TRBJ2-5; possibly TRBD2 for D (5 bases). Trimming took 5 bases from V and 5 from J, leaving 18 bases between them. The CDR3 totals 15 residues. Germline V gene lookup returns CDR1 MDHEN and CDR2 SYDVKM. CDR3 region: CASSPRRGEPETQYF. DNA for the CDR3: TGTGCCAGCAGTCCCCGCCGTGGGGAGCCCGAGACCCAGTACTTC.

This clonotype was recorded at least ten times. CDR3 in DNA: TGTGCCAGCAGTTTATGGGGCGGGCCGGACACTGAAGCTTTCTTT. It is translated as CASSLWGGPDTEAFF. This chain connects TRBV27 to TRBJ1-1; a possible D gene is TRBD1 (5 bases). CDR3 length: 15 residues. Germline V gene data show CDR1 as MNHEY and CDR2 as SMNVEV (reference sequence). With 1 base removed from V and 3 bases from J, the gap between germline ends came to 12 bases.

The chain recombines TRBV10-3 with TRBJ1-2; the match to TRBD1 covers 7 bases. The CDR3 extends over 15 amino acids. In germline, CDR1 is ENHRY, CDR2 SYGVKD. V lost 10 bases and J lost 6; bases outside the gene matches: 17. This CDR3 reads CATLEGDRSRNGYTF. Written as DNA, the CDR3 is TGTGCCACCCTGGAGGGGGACAGAAGTAGAAATGGCTACACCTTC.

At least ten counts were recorded for this clonotype. J is TRBJ2-2 and V is TRBV12-3 or TRBV12-4; D gene ambiguous. CDR3 size: 17 residues. Trimming removed 4 bases from V and 4 bases from J, with 19 bases in between. The CDR3 nucleotides are TGTGCCAGCAGTTCCACCCGAAGGGAAGGAGCCACCGGGGAGCTGTTTTTT. Translation: CASSSTRREGATGELFF.

In this sample, this clonotype turned up many times. V usage is TRBV28 and J usage is TRBJ2-1; 8 bases agree with TRBD1. The germline V gene encodes CDR1 MDHEN and CDR2 SYDVKM. V shed 3 bases and J 8 bases; nucleotides not matched to a gene: 9. The CDR3 has 15 amino acids. CDR3 residues: CASSFSSGGRYEQFF. The CDR3 bases are TGTGCCAGCAGTTTTTCGTCAGGGGGCAGGTATGAGCAGTTCTTC.

Here the CDR3 DNA reads TGTGCCAGCAGTAGCATCCTGGGCCGCCTTCGGGGTAATGAAAAACTGTTTTTT. It translates to CASSSILGRLRGNEKLFF. The chain couples TRBV6-1 to TRBJ1-4; the D is unclear. The CDR3 runs to 18 residues. The germline V gene encodes CDR1 MNHNS and CDR2 SASEGT. Trimming took 5 bases from V and 4 from J, leaving 23 bases between them.

This clonotype was counted many times. V gene TRBV2 combines with J gene TRBJ1-5, with a tentative D call TRBD1 (5 bases). V was clipped by 3 bases and J by 9 bases, with 15 bases between them. In germline, CDR1 is SNHLY, CDR2 FYNNEI. This CDR3 comprises 14 residues. CDR3 in DNA: TGTGCCAGCAGTGATAGGGGAGGCTTTCTGCCCCAGCATTTT. This translates into CASSDRGGFLPQHF.

This clonotype was recorded at least ten times. The chain carries TRBV11-2 and TRBJ2-1; TRBD2 aligns across 7 bases. Germline-derived CDR1 and CDR2 are SGHAT and FQNNGV. There are 17 residues in the CDR3. Unmatched junction bases numbered 12, after V lost 3 bases and J lost 4 bases. CDR3 bases: TGTGCCAGCAGCTTCCGACCGGGCGGGAGTTGGTACAATGAGCAGTTCTTC. Translation gives CASSFRPGGSWYNEQFF.

This clonotype was counted only a few times. The chain employs TRBV12-3 or TRBV12-4 and TRBJ1-5; a possible D gene is TRBD1 (5 bases). V was pared by 1 base and J by 3 bases, with 10 bases between. This CDR3 region has 15 residues. In DNA form, the CDR3 reads TGTGCCAGCAGTTTAGATTGGGGCTTCAATCAGCCCCAGCATTTT. It specifies CASSLDWGFNQPQHF.

This clonotype appeared a few times. The gene calls are TRBV6-1 and TRBJ1-5; 7 bases match TRBD1. Germline CDR1 reads MNHNS; CDR2 reads SASEGT. The trim removed 2 bases at V and 10 bases at J, leaving 11 bases unmatched. The CDR3 has 15 amino acids. DNA for the CDR3: TGTGCCAGCAGTGAATTGGGGGACAGAGTGCAACCCCAGCATTTT. Translating gives CASSELGDRVQPQHF.

This clonotype was detected many times. The chain uses TRBV4-1 and TRBJ2-7; TRBD1 agrees at 7 bases. From germline, CDR1 is MGHRA and CDR2 YSYEKL. With V trimmed by 1 base and J by 2 bases, 2 bases remained unmatched. CDR3 length equals 14 residues. For the CDR3, the DNA is TGCGCCAGCAGCCAAGCGCAGGGGGCCTACGAGCAGTACTTC. It specifies CASSQAQGAYEQYF.

Ten or more counts support this clonotype. The J gene is TRBJ2-5, the V gene TRBV6-5; TRBD2 is a possible D gene (5 bases). This CDR3 spans 15 amino acids. Trimming left V 0 bases short and J 9 bases short, with 17 bases between. CDR1 is MNHEY, CDR2 SVGAGI, per germline. This CDR3 is CASSYSGFSGMAQYF. CDR3 nucleotides: TGTGCCAGCAGTTACTCGGGTTTTTCGGGAATGGCCCAGTACTTC.

This clonotype occurred many times. The chain employs TRBV6-1 and TRBJ2-2; 8 bases map to TRBD2. Germline CDR1 MNHNS, CDR2 SASEGT. The CDR3 length is 16 residues. After removal of 8 bases from V and 6 bases from J, the junction contained 14 bases not matched to a gene. CDR3 protein: CASSHGRALSAGELFF. Here the CDR3 DNA reads TGTGCCAGCTCCCACGGGAGGGCCCTTTCGGCCGGGGAGCTGTTTTTT.

This clonotype was observed a few times. This sequence joins TRBV6-1 and TRBJ2-3, with 12 bases fitting TRBD2. Trimming took 4 bases from V and 1 from J; bases not matched to a gene: 6. The CDR3 covers 17 residues. From germline, CDR1 is MNHNS and CDR2 SASEGT. CDR3 sequence reads: CASSASGRATGTDTQYF. CDR3 in DNA: TGTGCCAGCAGTGCTAGCGGGAGGGCGACCGGCACAGATACGCAGTATTTT.

This clonotype was detected many times. Its ends do not fully match the called genes, so a read error is possible. The V call is TRBV4-1, the J call TRBJ2-7, with D perhaps TRBD1 (6 bases). The CDR3 has 12 amino acids. The germline CDR1 and CDR2 sequences are MGHRA and YSYEKL. The CDR3 DNA reads as TGTGCCAGCAGCCAGGGGTCCTACGAGCAGTACTTC. Protein sequence: CASSQGSYEQYF.

This clonotype was counted ten times or more. The J gene is TRBJ1-5, the V gene TRBV4-1; D unclear. Trimming removed 4 bases at V and 3 bases at J, with 13 bases between. Germline CDR1 and CDR2: MGHRA and YSYEKL. This CDR3 contains 15 residues. The CDR3 nucleotides are TGCGCCAGCAGCCCTGTTCCAGCTTCCAATCAGCCCCAGCATTTT. Its translation: CASSPVPASNQPQHF.

This clonotype was recorded many times. The chain has TRBV14 and TRBJ2-1; D tentatively fits TRBD1 or TRBD2 (6 bases each). CDR3 length equals 19 residues. V lost 0 bases, J lost 0 bases, and 18 bases lay in between. CDR1 SGHDN and CDR2 FVKESK come from the germline V gene. CDR3 in amino acids: CASSQEGPWGASSYNEQFF. The DNA for the CDR3 is TGTGCCAGCAGCCAAGAAGGGCCCTGGGGGGCGAGCTCCTACAATGAGCAGTTCTTC.

The chain is built from TRBV2 and TRBJ2-1, with D perhaps matching TRBD1 or TRBD2 (6 bases each). CDR3 size: 17 residues. V was clipped by 4 bases and J by 3 bases, with 19 bases between them. Looked up from germline, CDR1 is SNHLY and CDR2 is FYNNEI. The CDR3 DNA is TGTGCCAGCAGTGGAAGAGGGGGGATCTCGAACTACAATGAGCAGTTCTTC. It codes for CASSGRGGISNYNEQFF.

This clonotype was recorded at least ten times. CDR3 residues: CASSDRQGWYNEQFF. In DNA, the CDR3 is TGTGCCAGCAGTGATAGACAGGGGTGGTACAATGAGCAGTTCTTC. J is TRBJ2-1 and V is TRBV28; 8 positions agree with TRBD1. Germline values: CDR1 MDHEN, CDR2 SYDVKM. Trimming at V came to 5 bases and at J to 4 bases, leaving 7 bases not matched to a gene. CDR3 length: 15 residues. The full variable domain, with the rest looked up from reference TRBV28 and TRBJ2-1, is DVKVTQSSRYLVKRTGEKVFLECVQDMDHENMFWYRQDPGLGLRLIYFSYDVKMKEKGDIPEGYSVSREKKERFSLILESASTNQTSMYLCASSDRQGWYNEQFFGPGTRLTVL.